The 23 T cell receptor beta chains listed next were all sequenced from one sample in a study of T cell responses to AZD1222 COVID-19 vaccine. Only in-frame clones appear in the TCRdb table, and some are missing; sequencing was by immunoSEQ multiplex PCR. The table records 120,000 to 150,000 clones, more than 85% of them present only once. The sequencing here drew on peripheral blood, taken on day 0 of AZD1222 vaccination. These receptor sequences come from an adult in good health.

V usage is TRBV7-9 and J usage is TRBJ2-7; no firm D call. V lost 6 bases, J lost 3 bases, and 12 bases lay in between. The germline CDR1 and CDR2 sequences are SEHNR and FQNEAQ (reference sequence). CDR3 length: 13 amino acids. CDR3 residues: CASSLAVHYEQYF. CDR3 nucleotides: TGTGCCAGCAGTTTGGCGGTTCACTACGAGCAGTACTTC.

The CDR3 nucleotides are TGTGCCAGCAGTTATCGGACAGGGGACGTCACCGGGGAGCTGTTTTTT. It is translated as CASSYRTGDVTGELFF. V and J are TRBV6-5 and TRBJ2-2, with 9 bases fitting TRBD1. CDR3 length: 16 residues. The V segment lost 3 bases and the J segment 4 bases; nucleotides outside the gene matches: 6. In germline, CDR1 is MNHEY, CDR2 SVGAGI.

J is TRBJ1-4 and V is TRBV7-9; TRBD1 might be the D (5 bases). Germline-derived CDR1 and CDR2 are SEHNR and FQNEAQ (reference sequence). V lost 5 bases and J 4 bases, leaving 14 bases between the germline ends. The CDR3 spans 15 residues. The chain's CDR3 is CASSPPQGDNEKLFF. DNA for the CDR3: TGTGCCAGCAGCCCACCTCAGGGCGATAATGAAAAACTGTTTTTT.

The chain combines TRBV29-1 with TRBJ1-1; unclear D gene. Germline V gene data show CDR1 as SQVTM and CDR2 as ANQGSEA. V was trimmed by 2 bases and J by 1 base, leaving 8 bases between them. The CDR3 is made up of 13 amino acids. For the CDR3, the DNA is TGCAGCGTTGAAATCCAGACGAACACTGAAGCTTTCTTT. As protein: CSVEIQTNTEAFF.

V gene TRBV5-1 combines with J gene TRBJ2-5; perhaps D is TRBD1 or TRBD2 (5 bases each). Trimming removed 2 bases from V and 5 bases from J, with 10 bases in between. Per the germline V gene, CDR1 is SGHRS and CDR2 is YFSETQ. The CDR3 has 13 amino acids. The CDR3 spells CASSFLEGETQYF. For the CDR3, the DNA is TGCGCCAGCAGCTTCTTAGAGGGGGAGACCCAGTACTTC.

The V gene is TRBV6-4, the J gene TRBJ2-3, with D uncertain. Germline loops: CDR1 MRHNA, CDR2 SNTAGT. With 6 bases removed from V and 2 bases from J, the gap between germline ends came to 9 bases. The CDR3 sequence is 13 residues long. This chain's CDR3 is CASRMTLTDTQYF. The CDR3, as DNA: TGTGCCAGCAGGATGACCCTCACAGATACGCAGTATTTT.

This clone is a singleton in its sample. The chain carries TRBV11-3 and TRBJ2-1; D remains unclear. The germline V and J ends were trimmed by 6 bases and 9 bases, with 15 bases remaining between them. The length of the CDR3 is 13 residues. Germline V gene lookup returns CDR1 SGHNT and CDR2 YENEEA. CDR3 in amino acids: CASSSQQVGEQFF. CDR3 DNA: TGTGCCAGCAGTTCTCAGCAGGTTGGTGAGCAGTTCTTC. The whole variable domain, remainder taken from reference TRBV11-3 and TRBJ2-1, is EAGVVQSPRYKIIEKKQPVAFWCNPISGHNTLYWYLQNLGQGPELLIRYENEEAVDDSQLPKDRFSAERLKGVDSTLKIQPAELGDSAVYLCASSSQQVGEQFFGPGTRLTVL.

The chain uses TRBV28 and TRBJ2-7; 7 positions agree with TRBD1. This CDR3 has 13 residues. CDR1 is MDHEN and CDR2 is SYDVKM in the germline V gene. Unmatched junction bases numbered 3, after V lost 5 bases and J lost 2 bases. The CDR3 DNA is TGTGCCAGCAGTACGACAGGGACCTACGAGCAGTACTTC. As protein: CASSTTGTYEQYF.

The chain carries TRBV7-2 and TRBJ2-7; D may correspond to TRBD1 or TRBD2 (6 bases each). The V and J ends lost 3 bases and 4 bases respectively, with 16 bases between them. Germline loops: CDR1 SGHTA, CDR2 FQGNSA. This CDR3 region has 15 residues. CDR3 in DNA: TGTGCCAGCAGCTTTAATGGTAGGGGGGATTACGAGCAGTACTTC. Amino acids: CASSFNGRGDYEQYF.

The chain uses TRBV5-1 and TRBJ2-3; D perhaps matches TRBD1 (6 bases). V was shortened by 0 bases and J by 4 bases, with 9 bases between the two germline ends. Per the germline V gene, CDR1 is SGHRS and CDR2 is YFSETQ. The CDR3 is 14 amino acids. CDR3 in DNA: TGCGCCAGCAGCTTGGACAGGGAACCAGATACGCAGTATTTT. Translated: CASSLDREPDTQYF.

This chain joins TRBV5-1 and TRBJ1-1, with a possible D match to TRBD1 (6 bases). V was shortened by 0 bases and J by 4 bases, with 10 bases between the two germline ends. CDR3 length equals 14 residues. CDR1 is SGHRS and CDR2 is YFSETQ in the germline V gene. The CDR3 DNA follows: TGCGCCAGCAGCTTGGATGTAGGGGGCACTGAAGCTTTCTTT. It translates to CASSLDVGGTEAFF.

This chain links TRBV27 with TRBJ1-5; 7 bases line up with TRBD1. Germline V gene lookup returns CDR1 MNHEY and CDR2 SMNVEV (reference sequence). This CDR3 is built from 15 residues. V lost 5 bases and J lost 3; bases outside the gene matches: 7. CDR3 protein: CASSHVRGFNQPQHF. The CDR3 DNA follows: TGTGCCAGCAGTCACGTCAGGGGGTTCAATCAGCCCCAGCATTTT.

This chain connects TRBV12-5 to TRBJ1-1; D not resolved. V was clipped by 4 bases and J by 4 bases, with 4 bases between them. The CDR3 runs to 11 residues. Germline V gives CDR1 LGHNT, CDR2 FRNRAP. The CDR3 sequence is CASGWGTEAFF. The CDR3 DNA follows: TGTGCTAGTGGTTGGGGCACTGAAGCTTTCTTT.

This clone has a handful of counts. CDR3 DNA: TGTGCCTGGGGGGCGGCAGTCTCCTACGAGCAGTACTTC. As protein: CAWGAAVSYEQYF. The rearrangement links TRBV30 to TRBJ2-7, with D possibly TRBD1 on 5 matching bases. Germline lookup yields CDR1 GTSNPN and CDR2 SVGIG (reference sequence). V lost 5 bases to trimming and J lost 0 bases, with 11 bases between them. The CDR3 loop spans 13 amino acids. The full variable domain, in which reference TRBV30 and TRBJ2-7 provide the parts outside the CDR3, is SQTIHQWPATLVQPVGSPLSLECTVEGTSNPNLYWYRQAAGRGLQLLFYSVGIGQISSEVPQNLSASRPQDRQFILSSKKLLLSDSGFYLCAWGAAVSYEQYFGPGTRLTVT.

J is TRBJ1-3 and V is TRBV5-1, with D perhaps matching TRBD1 (6 bases). Between the trimmed V and J ends, which lost 0 bases and 6 bases, there was a span of 16 bases. This CDR3 is 16 amino acids long. Germline values: CDR1 SGHRS, CDR2 YFSETQ. In DNA form, the CDR3 reads TGCGCCAGCAGCTTGGGCCCCAATGGGGGCGAAAACACCATATATTTT. Translated: CASSLGPNGGENTIYF.

V and J are TRBV5-5 and TRBJ2-6; perhaps TRBD1 as D (5 bases). Germline CDR1 SGHKS, CDR2 YYEKEE (reference sequence). The V gene lost 3 bases and the J gene lost 2 bases, with 12 bases spanning the gap. The length of the CDR3 is 16 residues. CDR3 in amino acids: CASSSPGKAGANVLTF. The CDR3 DNA sequence: TGTGCCAGCAGCTCTCCAGGGAAGGCTGGGGCCAACGTCCTGACTTTC. Filled out from reference TRBV5-5 and TRBJ2-6, the complete variable domain reads DAGVTQSPTHLIKTRGQQVTLRCSPISGHKSVSWYQQVLGQGPQFIFQYYEKEERGRGNFPDRFSARQFPNYSSELNVNALLLGDSALYLCASSSPGKAGANVLTFGAGSRLTVL.

The chain uses TRBV5-1 and TRBJ2-7; TRBD1 is a possible D gene (5 bases). Germline-derived CDR1 and CDR2 are SGHRS and YFSETQ. Trimming took 4 bases from V and 0 from J, leaving 17 bases between them. This CDR3 region has 16 residues. The CDR3 loop is CASSLGGRTRSYEQYF. As DNA, the CDR3 is TGCGCCAGCAGCCTGGGTGGTCGGACACGCTCCTACGAGCAGTACTTC.

This chain uses TRBV18 with TRBJ1-1; no definite D call. Germline V gene sequence: CDR1 KGHSH, CDR2 LQKENI. Trimming removed 4 bases from V and 10 bases from J, with 22 bases in between. This CDR3 region has 15 residues. CDR3 DNA sequence: TGTGCCAGCTCACAGCAGGAGTACCCCCGAGGCGTAGCTTTCTTT. This codes for CASSQQEYPRGVAFF.

This clone was observed once. The rearrangement uses TRBV4-1 and TRBJ2-3; D ambiguous. The length of the CDR3 is 15 residues. Germline lookup yields CDR1 MGHRA and CDR2 YSYEKL. V shed 0 bases and J shed 1 base, with 8 bases lying between them. CDR3 in amino acids: CASSQDGTGTDTQYF. In DNA form, the CDR3 reads TGCGCCAGCAGCCAAGATGGTACCGGCACAGATACGCAGTATTTT.

The chain carries TRBV4-1 and TRBJ1-5, with TRBD1 matching 7 bases. After removal of 3 bases from V and 4 bases from J, the junction contained 12 bases not matched to a gene. CDR3 size: 17 residues. Germline V gives CDR1 MGHRA, CDR2 YSYEKL. The CDR3 region has the DNA TGCGCCAGCAGCCAGGTATCCCACGACAGGGTAAATCAGCCCCAGCATTTT. It is translated as CASSQVSHDRVNQPQHF.

This chain joins TRBV12-3 or TRBV12-4 and TRBJ1-2; perhaps TRBD1 as D (5 bases). Trimming left V 6 bases short and J 7 bases short, with 15 bases between. This CDR3 spans 13 amino acids. CDR3 region: CASSPGPRAGYTF. Written as DNA, the CDR3 is TGTGCCAGCAGCCCAGGGCCGAGGGCTGGCTACACCTTC.

The V and J genes are TRBV6-4 and TRBJ1-2; 10 nucleotides align to TRBD1. Looked up from germline, CDR1 is MRHNA and CDR2 is SNTAGT. V lost 0 bases to trimming and J lost 2 bases; unmatched junction nucleotides: 3. The CDR3 runs 16 residues. The CDR3: CASSDSGQGPNYGYTF. DNA for the CDR3: TGTGCCAGCAGTGACTCGGGACAGGGGCCGAACTATGGCTACACCTTC.

This chain uses TRBV6-1 with TRBJ1-5; D remains ambiguous. Trimming cost V 3 bases and J 6 bases, with 3 bases left between them. The CDR3 length is 11 residues. Germline loops: CDR1 MNHNS, CDR2 SASEGT. The CDR3 DNA reads as TGTGCCAGCAGTGATGGTCAGCCCCAGCATTTT. This encodes CASSDGQPQHF.